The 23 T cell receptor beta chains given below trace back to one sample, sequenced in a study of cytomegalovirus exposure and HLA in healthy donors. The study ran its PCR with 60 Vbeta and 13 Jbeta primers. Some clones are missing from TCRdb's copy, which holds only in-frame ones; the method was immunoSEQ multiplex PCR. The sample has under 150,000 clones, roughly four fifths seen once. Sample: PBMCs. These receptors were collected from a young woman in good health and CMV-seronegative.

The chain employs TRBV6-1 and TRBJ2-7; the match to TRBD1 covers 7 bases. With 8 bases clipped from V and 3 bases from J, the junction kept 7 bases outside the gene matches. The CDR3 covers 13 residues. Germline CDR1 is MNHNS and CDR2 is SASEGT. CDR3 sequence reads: CASGRDRHYEQYF. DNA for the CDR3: TGTGCCAGCGGCCGGGACAGACACTACGAGCAGTACTTC.

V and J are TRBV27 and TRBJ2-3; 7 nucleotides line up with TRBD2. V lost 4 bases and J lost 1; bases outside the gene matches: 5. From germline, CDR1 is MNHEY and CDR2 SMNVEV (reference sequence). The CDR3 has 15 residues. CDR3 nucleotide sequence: TGTGCCAGCAGTTCGCTAGCGGACCGCACAGATACGCAGTATTTT. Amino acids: CASSSLADRTDTQYF.

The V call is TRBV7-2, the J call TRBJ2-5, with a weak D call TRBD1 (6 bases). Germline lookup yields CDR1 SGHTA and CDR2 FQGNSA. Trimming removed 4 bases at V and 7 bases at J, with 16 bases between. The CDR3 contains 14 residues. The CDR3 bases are TGTGCCAGCAGCTCGCTCAACAGGGAAGGGACCCAGTACTTC. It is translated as CASSSLNREGTQYF.

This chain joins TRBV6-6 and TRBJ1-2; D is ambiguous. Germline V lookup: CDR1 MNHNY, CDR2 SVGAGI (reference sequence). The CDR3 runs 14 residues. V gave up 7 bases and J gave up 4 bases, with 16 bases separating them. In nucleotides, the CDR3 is TGTGCCAGCAAGGAAGAGGGAGGTACCTATGGCTACACCTTC. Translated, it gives CASKEEGGTYGYTF.

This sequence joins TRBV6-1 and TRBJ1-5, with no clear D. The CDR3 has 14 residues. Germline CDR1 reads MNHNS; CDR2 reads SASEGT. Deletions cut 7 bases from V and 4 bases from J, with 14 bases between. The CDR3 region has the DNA TGTGCCAGCACCATCCGGGTGGCTAATCAGCCCCAGCATTTT. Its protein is CASTIRVANQPQHF.

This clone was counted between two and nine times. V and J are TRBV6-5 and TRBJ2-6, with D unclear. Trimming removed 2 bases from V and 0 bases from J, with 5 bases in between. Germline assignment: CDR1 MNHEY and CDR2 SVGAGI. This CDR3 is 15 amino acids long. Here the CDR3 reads CASSYLYSGANVLTF. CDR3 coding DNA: TGTGCCAGCAGTTACCTTTACTCTGGGGCCAACGTCCTGACTTTC.

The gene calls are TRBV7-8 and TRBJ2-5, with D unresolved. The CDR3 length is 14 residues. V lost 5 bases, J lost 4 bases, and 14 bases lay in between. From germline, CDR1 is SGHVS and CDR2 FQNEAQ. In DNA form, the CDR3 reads TGTGCCAGCAGCCCCCGTGAAGGCGGAGAGACCCAGTACTTC. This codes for CASSPREGGETQYF. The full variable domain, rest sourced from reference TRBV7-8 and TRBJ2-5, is GAGVSQSPRYKVAKRGQDVALRCDPISGHVSLFWYQQALGQGPEFLTYFQNEAQLDKSGLPSDRFFAERPEGSVSTLKIQRTQQEDSAVYLCASSPREGGETQYFGPGTRLLVL.

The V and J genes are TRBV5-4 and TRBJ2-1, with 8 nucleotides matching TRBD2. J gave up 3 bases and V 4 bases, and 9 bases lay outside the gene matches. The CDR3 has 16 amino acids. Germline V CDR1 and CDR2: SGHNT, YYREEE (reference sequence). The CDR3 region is CASSAGGVEIYNEQFF. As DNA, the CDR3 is TGTGCCAGCAGCGCCGGGGGGGTGGAGATCTACAATGAGCAGTTCTTC. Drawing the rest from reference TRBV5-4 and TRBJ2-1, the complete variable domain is ETGVTQSPTHLIKTRGQQVTLRCSSQSGHNTVSWYQQALGQGPQFIFQYYREEENGRGNFPPRFSGLQFPNYSSELNVNALELDDSALYLCASSAGGVEIYNEQFFGPGTRLTVL.

CDR3 region: CASSHGLASTDTQYF. CDR3 sequence (DNA): TGTGCCAGCAGCCATGGACTAGCGAGCACAGATACGCAGTATTTT. The chain recombines TRBV6-4 with TRBJ2-3; 9 nucleotides align to TRBD2. This CDR3 is 15 amino acids long. The V gene end was trimmed by 6 bases and the J gene end by 0 bases; junction bases not matched to a gene: 4. CDR1 is MRHNA, CDR2 SNTAGT, per germline.

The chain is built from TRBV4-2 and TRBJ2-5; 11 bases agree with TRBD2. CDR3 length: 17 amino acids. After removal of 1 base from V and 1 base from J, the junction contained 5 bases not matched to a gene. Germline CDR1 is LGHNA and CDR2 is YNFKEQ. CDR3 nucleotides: TGTGCCAGCAGCCAAGGTGGGACTAGCGGAGCCCAAGAGACCCAGTACTTC. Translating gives CASSQGGTSGAQETQYF.

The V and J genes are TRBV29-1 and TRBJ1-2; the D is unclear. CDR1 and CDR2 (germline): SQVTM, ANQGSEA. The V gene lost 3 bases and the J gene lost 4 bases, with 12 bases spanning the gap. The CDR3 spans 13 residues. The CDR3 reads CSVEDSSGYGYTF. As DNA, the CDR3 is TGCAGCGTTGAGGATTCGTCGGGCTATGGCTACACCTTC. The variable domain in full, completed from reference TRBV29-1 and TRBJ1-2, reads SAVISQKPSRDICQRGTSLTIQCQVDSQVTMMFWYRQQPGQSLTLIATANQGSEATYESGFVIDKFPISRPNLTFSTLTVSNMSPEDSSIYLCSVEDSSGYGYTFGSGTRLTVV.

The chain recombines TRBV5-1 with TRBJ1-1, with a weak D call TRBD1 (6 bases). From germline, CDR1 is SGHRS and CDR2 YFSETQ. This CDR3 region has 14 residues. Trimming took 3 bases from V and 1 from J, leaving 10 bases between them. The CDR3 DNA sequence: TGCGCCAGCAGCTCCGAGGGACAGAACACTGAAGCTTTCTTT. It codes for CASSSEGQNTEAFF.

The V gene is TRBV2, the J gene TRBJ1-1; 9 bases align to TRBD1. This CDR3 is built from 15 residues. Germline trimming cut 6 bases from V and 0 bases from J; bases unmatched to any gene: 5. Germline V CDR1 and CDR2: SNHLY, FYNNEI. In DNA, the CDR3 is TGTGCCAGCAGGGATAGGACAGGGGTGAACACTGAAGCTTTCTTT. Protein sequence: CASRDRTGVNTEAFF.

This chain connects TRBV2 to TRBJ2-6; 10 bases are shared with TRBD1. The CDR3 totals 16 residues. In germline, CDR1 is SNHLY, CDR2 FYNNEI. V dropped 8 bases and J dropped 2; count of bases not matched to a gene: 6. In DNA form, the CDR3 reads TGTGCCAGCTGGGGACAGGGGAGAGCTGGGGCCAACGTCCTGACTTTC. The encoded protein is CASWGQGRAGANVLTF.

CDR3 residues: CASSLTSGGPYEQYV. CDR3 DNA: TGTGCCAGCAGCTTGACTAGCGGGGGCCCCTACGAGCAGTACGTC. V usage is TRBV7-2 and J usage is TRBJ2-7, with 12 bases fitting TRBD2. The CDR3 covers 15 residues. The trim removed 3 bases at V and 2 bases at J, leaving 2 bases unmatched. Germline CDR1 reads SGHTA; CDR2 reads FQGNSA.

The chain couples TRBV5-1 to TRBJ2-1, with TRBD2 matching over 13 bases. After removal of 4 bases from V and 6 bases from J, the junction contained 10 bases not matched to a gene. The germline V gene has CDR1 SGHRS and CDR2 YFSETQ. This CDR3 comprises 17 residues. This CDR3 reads CASSPKTSGGLSNEQFF. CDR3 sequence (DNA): TGCGCCAGCAGCCCGAAGACTAGCGGGGGGCTTTCCAATGAGCAGTTCTTC.

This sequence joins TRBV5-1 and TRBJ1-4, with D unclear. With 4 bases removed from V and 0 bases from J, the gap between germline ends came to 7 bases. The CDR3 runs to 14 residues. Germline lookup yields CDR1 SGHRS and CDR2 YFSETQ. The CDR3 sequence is CASSPAATNEKLFF. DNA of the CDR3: TGCGCCAGCAGCCCCGCAGCAACTAATGAAAAACTGTTTTTT.

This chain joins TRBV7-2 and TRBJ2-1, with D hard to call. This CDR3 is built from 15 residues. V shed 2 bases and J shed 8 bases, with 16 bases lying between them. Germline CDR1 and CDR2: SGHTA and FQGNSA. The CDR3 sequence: CASSLTESWPHEQFF. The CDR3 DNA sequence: TGTGCCAGCAGCTTAACGGAGTCGTGGCCCCATGAGCAGTTCTTC.

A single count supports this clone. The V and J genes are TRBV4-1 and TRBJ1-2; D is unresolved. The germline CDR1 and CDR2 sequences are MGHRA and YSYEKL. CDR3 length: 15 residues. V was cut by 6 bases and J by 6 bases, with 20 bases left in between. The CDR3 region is CASRPTALIVDGYTF. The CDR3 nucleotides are TGCGCCAGCAGGCCCACCGCGCTCATCGTCGATGGCTACACCTTC.

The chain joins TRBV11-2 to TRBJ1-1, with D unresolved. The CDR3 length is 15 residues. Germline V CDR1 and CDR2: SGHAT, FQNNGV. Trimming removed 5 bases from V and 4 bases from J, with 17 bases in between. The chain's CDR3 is CASSGLRELGTEAFF. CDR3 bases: TGTGCCAGCAGCGGACTTAGGGAGCTTGGCACTGAAGCTTTCTTT.

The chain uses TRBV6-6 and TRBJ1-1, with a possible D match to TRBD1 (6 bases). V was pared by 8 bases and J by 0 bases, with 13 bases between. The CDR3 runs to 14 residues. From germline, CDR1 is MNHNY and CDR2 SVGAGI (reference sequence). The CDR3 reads CASWSGTMNTEAFF. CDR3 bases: TGTGCCAGCTGGTCCGGGACAATGAACACTGAAGCTTTCTTT.

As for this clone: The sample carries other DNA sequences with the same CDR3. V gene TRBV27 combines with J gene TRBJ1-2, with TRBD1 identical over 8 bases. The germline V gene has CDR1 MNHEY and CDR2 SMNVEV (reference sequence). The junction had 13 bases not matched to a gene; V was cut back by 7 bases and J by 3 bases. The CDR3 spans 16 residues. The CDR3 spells CASKRQGPPNDYGYTF. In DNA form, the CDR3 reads TGTGCCAGCAAACGACAGGGGCCCCCTAACGACTATGGCTACACCTTC.

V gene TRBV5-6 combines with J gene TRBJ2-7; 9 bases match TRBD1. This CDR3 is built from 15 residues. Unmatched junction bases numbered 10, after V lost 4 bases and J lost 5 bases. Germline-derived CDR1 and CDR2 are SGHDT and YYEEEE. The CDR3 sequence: CASSPWGQGPHEQYF. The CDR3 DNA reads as TGTGCCAGCAGCCCCTGGGGACAGGGCCCCCACGAGCAGTACTTC.